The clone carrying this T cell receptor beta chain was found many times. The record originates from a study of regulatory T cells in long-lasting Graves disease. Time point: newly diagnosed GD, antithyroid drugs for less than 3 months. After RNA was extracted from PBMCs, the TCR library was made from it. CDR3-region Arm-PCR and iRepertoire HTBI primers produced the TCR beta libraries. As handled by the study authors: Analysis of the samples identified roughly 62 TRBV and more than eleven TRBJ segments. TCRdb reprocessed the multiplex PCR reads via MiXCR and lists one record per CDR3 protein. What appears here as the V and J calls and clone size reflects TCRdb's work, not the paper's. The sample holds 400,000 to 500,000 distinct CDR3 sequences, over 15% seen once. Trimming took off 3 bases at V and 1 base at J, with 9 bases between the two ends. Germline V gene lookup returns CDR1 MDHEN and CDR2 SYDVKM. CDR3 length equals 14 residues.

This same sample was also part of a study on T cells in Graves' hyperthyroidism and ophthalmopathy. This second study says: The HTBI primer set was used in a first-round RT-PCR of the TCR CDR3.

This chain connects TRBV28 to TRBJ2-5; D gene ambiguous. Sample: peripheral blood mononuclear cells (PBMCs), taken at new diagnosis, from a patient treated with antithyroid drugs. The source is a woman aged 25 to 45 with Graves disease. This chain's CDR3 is CASSFPRTQETQYF. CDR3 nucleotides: TGTGCCAGCAGTTTCCCCAGGACCCAAGAGACCCAGTACTTC.